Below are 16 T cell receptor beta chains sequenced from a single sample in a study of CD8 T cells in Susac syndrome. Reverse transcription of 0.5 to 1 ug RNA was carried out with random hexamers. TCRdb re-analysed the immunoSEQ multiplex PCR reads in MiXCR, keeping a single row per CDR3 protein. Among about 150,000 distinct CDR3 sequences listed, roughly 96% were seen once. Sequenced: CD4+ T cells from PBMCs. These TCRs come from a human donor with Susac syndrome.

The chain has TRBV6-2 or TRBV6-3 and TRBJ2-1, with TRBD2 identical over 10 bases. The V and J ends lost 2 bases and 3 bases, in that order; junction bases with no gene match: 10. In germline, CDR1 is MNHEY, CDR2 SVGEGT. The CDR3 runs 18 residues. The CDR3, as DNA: TGTGCCAGCAGTTACCGAGGGACTAGCGCAGTGAACTACAATGAGCAGTTCTTC. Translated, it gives CASSYRGTSAVNYNEQFF.

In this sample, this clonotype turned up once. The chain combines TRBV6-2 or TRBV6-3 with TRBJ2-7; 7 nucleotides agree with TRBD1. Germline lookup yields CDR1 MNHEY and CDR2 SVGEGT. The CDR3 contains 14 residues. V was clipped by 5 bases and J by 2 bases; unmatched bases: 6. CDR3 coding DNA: TGTGCCAGCAGTCCACAGGGGAACACCTACGAGCAGTACTTC. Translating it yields CASSPQGNTYEQYF.

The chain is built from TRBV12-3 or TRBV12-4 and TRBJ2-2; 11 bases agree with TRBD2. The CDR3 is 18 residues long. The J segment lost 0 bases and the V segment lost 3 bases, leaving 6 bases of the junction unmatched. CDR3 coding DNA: TGTGCCAGCAGTTTTCTACTAGCGGGGGTCTCGAACACCGGGGAGCTGTTTTTT. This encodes CASSFLLAGVSNTGELFF.

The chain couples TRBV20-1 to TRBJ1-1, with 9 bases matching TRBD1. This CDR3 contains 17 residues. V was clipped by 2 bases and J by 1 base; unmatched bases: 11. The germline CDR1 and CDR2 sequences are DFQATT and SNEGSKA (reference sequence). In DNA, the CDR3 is TGCAGTGCTAGACCCTCCTGGGGACAGGGCGGGAACACTGAAGCTTTCTTT. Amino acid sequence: CSARPSWGQGGNTEAFF.

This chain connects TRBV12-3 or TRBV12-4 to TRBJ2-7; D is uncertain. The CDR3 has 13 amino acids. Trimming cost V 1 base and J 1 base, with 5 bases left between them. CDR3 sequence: CASSLVPSYEQYF. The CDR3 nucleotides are TGTGCCAGCAGTTTAGTCCCGTCCTACGAGCAGTACTTC.

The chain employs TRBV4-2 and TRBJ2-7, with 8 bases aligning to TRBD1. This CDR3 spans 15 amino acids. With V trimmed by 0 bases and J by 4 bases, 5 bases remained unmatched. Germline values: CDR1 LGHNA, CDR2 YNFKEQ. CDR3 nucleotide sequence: TGTGCCAGCAGCCAAGAGCGACAGGGGATGTACGAGCAGTACTTC. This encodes CASSQERQGMYEQYF.

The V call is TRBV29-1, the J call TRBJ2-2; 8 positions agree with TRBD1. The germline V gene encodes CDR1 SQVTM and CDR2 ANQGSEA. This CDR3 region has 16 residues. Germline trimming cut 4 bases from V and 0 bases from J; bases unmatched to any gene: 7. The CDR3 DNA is TGCAGCGTTGCTCCTCAGGGGGCGGCGAACACCGGGGAGCTGTTTTTT. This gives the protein CSVAPQGAANTGELFF.

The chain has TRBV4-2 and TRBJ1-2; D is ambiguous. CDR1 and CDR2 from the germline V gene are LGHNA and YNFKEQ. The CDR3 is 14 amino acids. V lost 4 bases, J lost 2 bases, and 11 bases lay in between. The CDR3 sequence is CASSPGVSNYGYTF. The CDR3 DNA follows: TGTGCCAGCAGCCCCGGAGTGTCGAACTATGGCTACACCTTC.

The CDR3 is CSVEDPTPGTNVLTF. The DNA of the CDR3 is TGCAGCGTTGAAGATCCAACACCAGGGACCAACGTCCTGACTTTC. This sequence joins TRBV29-1 and TRBJ2-6; D might be TRBD1 (5 bases). Trimming cost V 0 bases and J 8 bases, with 14 bases left between them. In germline, CDR1 is SQVTM, CDR2 ANQGSEA. The CDR3 is made up of 15 amino acids.

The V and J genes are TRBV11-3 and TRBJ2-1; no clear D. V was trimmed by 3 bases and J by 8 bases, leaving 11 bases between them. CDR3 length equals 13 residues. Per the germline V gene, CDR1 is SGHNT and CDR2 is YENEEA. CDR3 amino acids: CASSFGPQYEQFF. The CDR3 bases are TGTGCCAGCAGCTTCGGACCTCAGTATGAGCAGTTCTTC. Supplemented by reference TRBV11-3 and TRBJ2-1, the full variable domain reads EAGVVQSPRYKIIEKKQPVAFWCNPISGHNTLYWYLQNLGQGPELLIRYENEEAVDDSQLPKDRFSAERLKGVDSTLKIQPAELGDSAVYLCASSFGPQYEQFFGPGTRLTVL.

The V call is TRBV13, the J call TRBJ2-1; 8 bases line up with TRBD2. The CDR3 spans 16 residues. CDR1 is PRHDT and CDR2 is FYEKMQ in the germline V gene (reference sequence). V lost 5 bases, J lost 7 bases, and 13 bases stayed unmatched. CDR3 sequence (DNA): TGTGCCAGCAGCACCTTAGCGGGGTCCAATGGGAATGAGCAGTTCTTC. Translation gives CASSTLAGSNGNEQFF.

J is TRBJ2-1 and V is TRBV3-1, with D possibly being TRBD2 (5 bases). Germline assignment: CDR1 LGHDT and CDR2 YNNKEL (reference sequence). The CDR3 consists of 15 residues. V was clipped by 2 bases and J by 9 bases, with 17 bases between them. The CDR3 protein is CASSQLGLLPGEQFF. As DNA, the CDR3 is TGTGCCAGCAGCCAACTTGGACTTCTCCCGGGTGAGCAGTTCTTC.

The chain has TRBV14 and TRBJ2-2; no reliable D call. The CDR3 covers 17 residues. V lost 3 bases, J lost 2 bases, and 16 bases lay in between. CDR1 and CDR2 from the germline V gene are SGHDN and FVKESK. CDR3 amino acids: CASSHRLGVQNTGELFF. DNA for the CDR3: TGTGCCAGCAGCCACAGGCTCGGTGTACAAAACACCGGGGAGCTGTTTTTT.

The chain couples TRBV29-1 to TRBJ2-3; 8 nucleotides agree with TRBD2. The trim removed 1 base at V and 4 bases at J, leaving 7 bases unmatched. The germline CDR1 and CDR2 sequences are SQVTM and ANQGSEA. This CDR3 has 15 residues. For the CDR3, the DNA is TGCAGCGTTGAAGGGCTCGGGGGGGCGTCAGATACGCAGTATTTT. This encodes CSVEGLGGASDTQYF.

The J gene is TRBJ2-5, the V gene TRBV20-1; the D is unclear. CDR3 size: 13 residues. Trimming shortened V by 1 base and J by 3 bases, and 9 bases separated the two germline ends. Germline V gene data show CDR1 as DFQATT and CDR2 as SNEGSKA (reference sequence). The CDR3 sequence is CSARGDGEETQYF. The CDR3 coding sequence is TGCAGTGCTAGAGGGGATGGGGAAGAGACCCAGTACTTC.

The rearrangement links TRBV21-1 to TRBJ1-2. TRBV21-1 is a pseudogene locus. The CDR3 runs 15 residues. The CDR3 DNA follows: TGTGCCAGCAGCAAAACAGCGAGGGTGTCCTATGGCTACACCTTC. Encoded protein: CASSKTARVSYGYTF.